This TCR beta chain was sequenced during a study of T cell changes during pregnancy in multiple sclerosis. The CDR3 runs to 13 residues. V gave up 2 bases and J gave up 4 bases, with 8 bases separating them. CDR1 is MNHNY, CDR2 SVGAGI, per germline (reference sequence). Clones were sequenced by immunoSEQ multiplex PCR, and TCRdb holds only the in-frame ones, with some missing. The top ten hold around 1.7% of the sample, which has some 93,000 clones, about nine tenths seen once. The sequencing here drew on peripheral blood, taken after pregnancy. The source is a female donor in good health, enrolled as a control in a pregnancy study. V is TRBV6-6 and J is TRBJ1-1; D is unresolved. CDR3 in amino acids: CASSYDGSTEAFF. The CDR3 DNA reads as TGTGCCAGCAGTTACGACGGGAGCACTGAAGCTTTCTTT.